Following are 21 T cell receptor beta chains from one sample sequenced in a study of blood T cell repertoires in COVID-19. Libraries were prepared by immunoSEQ multiplex PCR; TCRdb keeps only in-frame clonotypes and omits some of them. The sample yields under 300,000 clones, less than 85% seen once. The sequenced sample was peripheral blood. These receptors originate from a man aged 60 to 69 who had recovered from COVID-19.

There are a few counts of this clone. The chain is built from TRBV19 and TRBJ1-2; 9 bases fit TRBD1. J lost 4 bases, V lost 5 bases, and 8 bases had no gene match. Germline CDR1 is LNHDA and CDR2 is SQIVND (reference sequence). This CDR3 contains 15 residues. The CDR3 bases are TGTGCCAGTAGTCTCCTCGGACAGGGGATCTATGGCTACACCTTC. The encoded protein is CASSLLGQGIYGYTF.

The chain links TRBV2 to TRBJ2-3; D perhaps matches TRBD2 (6 bases). Germline V lookup: CDR1 SNHLY, CDR2 FYNNEI. V dropped 4 bases and J dropped 4 bases, with 9 bases sitting between them. The CDR3 is 13 amino acids. This chain's CDR3 is CASSVEGPDTQYF. The CDR3 coding sequence is TGTGCCAGCAGTGTGGAGGGCCCAGATACGCAGTATTTT.

This chain connects TRBV7-9 to TRBJ1-1; tentative D call: TRBD1 (6 bases). There are 15 residues in the CDR3. Germline V CDR1 and CDR2: SEHNR, FQNEAQ (reference sequence). The V end was cut by 3 bases, the J end by 0 bases, with 11 bases between. Written as DNA, the CDR3 is TGTGCCAGCAGCTTTGGACAGTTCATGAACACTGAAGCTTTCTTT. This encodes CASSFGQFMNTEAFF.

As for this clone: Other DNA variants within this sample encode the same CDR3. The V call is TRBV5-1, the J call TRBJ2-2; 7 positions agree with TRBD1. The CDR3 loop spans 15 amino acids. The J segment lost 4 bases and the V segment lost 4 bases, leaving 7 bases of the junction unmatched. Germline CDR1 and CDR2: SGHRS and YFSETQ. The CDR3 DNA reads as TGCGCCAGCAGCCCTGACAGGGTCGGCACCGGGGAGCTGTTTTTT. Translated, it gives CASSPDRVGTGELFF.

V is TRBV7-3 and J is TRBJ2-3, with 10 bases lining up with TRBD2. Per germline, CDR1 SGHTA and CDR2 FQGTGA. V was pared by 5 bases and J by 2 bases, with 4 bases of the junction left unmatched. This CDR3 has 15 amino acids. CDR3 residues: CASSQSGGATDTQYF. The CDR3 nucleotides are TGTGCCAGCAGCCAAAGCGGGGGGGCCACAGATACGCAGTATTTT.

The genes are TRBV7-8 and TRBJ1-4; tentatively, D is TRBD1 (6 bases). The germline V gene has CDR1 SGHVS and CDR2 FQNEAQ. Trimming left V 0 bases short and J 1 base short, with 12 bases between. The CDR3 runs 17 residues. CDR3 coding DNA: TGTGCCAGCAGCTTAGCTAGGGCCAGGGGAACTAATGAAAAACTGTTTTTT. Protein product: CASSLARARGTNEKLFF. The whole variable domain, filled in from reference TRBV7-8 and TRBJ1-4, reads GAGVSQSPRYKVAKRGQDVALRCDPISGHVSLFWYQQALGQGPEFLTYFQNEAQLDKSGLPSDRFFAERPEGSVSTLKIQRTQQEDSAVYLCASSLARARGTNEKLFFGSGTQLSVL.

The chain recombines TRBV11-2 with TRBJ1-6; the match to TRBD1 covers 11 bases. The CDR3 totals 17 residues. Germline CDR1 and CDR2: SGHAT and FQNNGV. The ends lost 5 bases at V and 9 bases at J; junction bases unmatched: 12. The CDR3 is CASSPWTGGPVPSPLHF. CDR3 coding DNA: TGTGCCAGCAGCCCATGGACAGGGGGCCCAGTCCCTTCACCCCTCCACTTT.

The CDR3 DNA reads as TGTGCCAGCAGCACGAGGACAGCTGCCTACGAGCAGTACTTC. The encoded protein is CASSTRTAAYEQYF. V usage is TRBV13 and J usage is TRBJ2-7; TRBD1 is a possible D gene (6 bases). V lost 5 bases, J lost 2 bases, and 13 bases lay in between. The V gene's germline CDR1 is PRHDT and CDR2 FYEKMQ (reference sequence). The CDR3 totals 14 residues.

The chain couples TRBV2 to TRBJ2-3; 11 nucleotides agree with TRBD2. The junction had 3 bases not matched to a gene; V was cut back by 6 bases and J by 4 bases. The CDR3 consists of 14 residues. Germline values: CDR1 SNHLY, CDR2 FYNNEI. The CDR3 reads CASRTSGAPDTQYF. The CDR3 DNA sequence: TGTGCCAGCAGGACTAGCGGGGCCCCAGATACGCAGTATTTT. The whole variable domain, remainder taken from reference TRBV2 and TRBJ2-3, is EPEVTQTPSHQVTQMGQEVILRCVPISNHLYFYWYRQILGQKVEFLVSFYNNEISEKSEIFDDQFSVERPDGSNFTLKIRSTKLEDSAMYFCASRTSGAPDTQYFGPGTRLTVL.

This clone was found a few times. The V call is TRBV30, the J call TRBJ1-4; TRBD1 matches 8 bases. Germline V lookup: CDR1 GTSNPN, CDR2 SVGIG (reference sequence). V was pared by 8 bases and J by 1 base, with 6 bases of the junction left unmatched. The CDR3 has 14 residues. CDR3 loop: CAGTGQGTNEKLFF. In DNA form, the CDR3 reads TGTGCCGGGACCGGACAGGGAACTAATGAAAAACTGTTTTTT.

The chain links TRBV15 to TRBJ2-6, with 7 bases fitting TRBD1. The CDR3 sequence is 18 residues long. Looked up from germline, CDR1 is LNHNV and CDR2 is YYDKDF (reference sequence). J was trimmed by 1 base and V by 5 bases; bases with no gene match: 11. As DNA, the CDR3 is TGTGCCACCAGCTTCTCCGGGACAGCCACATCTGGGGCCAACGTCCTGACTTTC. The encoded protein is CATSFSGTATSGANVLTF. The whole variable domain, filled in from reference TRBV15 and TRBJ2-6, reads DAMVIQNPRYQVTQFGKPVTLSCSQTLNHNVMYWYQQKSSQAPKLLFHYYDKDFNNEADTPDNFQSRRPNTSFCFLDIRSPGLGDTAMYLCATSFSGTATSGANVLTFGAGSRLTVL.

A single count supports this clone. This rearrangement joins TRBV4-2 to TRBJ1-5, with a tentative D call TRBD1 (5 bases). From germline, CDR1 is LGHNA and CDR2 YNFKEQ. V lost 1 base and J lost 6, with 16 bases in between. The CDR3 loop spans 16 amino acids. The chain's CDR3 is CASSQVTGQVGQPQHF. The DNA of the CDR3 is TGTGCCAGCAGCCAAGTAACCGGACAAGTCGGTCAGCCCCAGCATTTT.

This sequence joins TRBV7-3 and TRBJ1-1; D gene unclear. CDR1 and CDR2 (germline): SGHTA, FQGTGA. Trimming took off 0 bases at V and 5 bases at J, with 13 bases between the two ends. The CDR3 length is 15 residues. The CDR3 protein is CASSLTGGRATEAFF. The CDR3 nucleotides are TGTGCCAGCAGCTTAACTGGAGGGAGGGCAACTGAAGCTTTCTTT.

V and J are TRBV5-6 and TRBJ1-1, with D perhaps matching TRBD1 (5 bases). V was trimmed by 6 bases and J by 4 bases, leaving 7 bases between them. The CDR3 has 11 residues. From germline, CDR1 is SGHDT and CDR2 YYEEEE. In DNA, the CDR3 is TGTGCCAGCACCAGGGCCACTGAAGCTTTCTTT. Its translation: CASTRATEAFF. The full variable domain, its missing parts supplied by reference TRBV5-6 and TRBJ1-1, is DAGVTQSPTHLIKTRGQQVTLRCSPKSGHDTVSWYQQALGQGPQFIFQYYEEEERQRGNFPDRFSGHQFPNYSSELNVNALLLGDSALYLCASTRATEAFFGQGTRLTVV.

This clone appeared once. The chain recombines TRBV2 with TRBJ2-3; TRBD1 matches 9 bases. Germline trimming cut 6 bases from V and 4 bases from J; bases unmatched to any gene: 2. Germline assignment: CDR1 SNHLY and CDR2 FYNNEI. This CDR3 comprises 13 residues. The CDR3 region has the DNA TGTGCCAGCAGGGACAGGGGATCAGATACGCAGTATTTT. Its protein is CASRDRGSDTQYF.

The gene calls are TRBV5-4 and TRBJ1-2, with TRBD1 matching 10 bases. The CDR3 is 14 amino acids. The germline V gene encodes CDR1 SGHNT and CDR2 YYREEE (reference sequence). Germline trimming cut 3 bases from V and 7 bases from J; bases unmatched to any gene: 6. CDR3 in amino acids: CASSSGQGLAGYTF. The CDR3 bases are TGTGCCAGCAGCTCGGGACAGGGGCTTGCTGGCTACACCTTC. The full variable domain, in which reference TRBV5-4 and TRBJ1-2 provide the parts outside the CDR3, is ETGVTQSPTHLIKTRGQQVTLRCSSQSGHNTVSWYQQALGQGPQFIFQYYREEENGRGNFPPRFSGLQFPNYSSELNVNALELDDSALYLCASSSGQGLAGYTFGSGTRLTVV.

The rearrangement joins TRBV15 to TRBJ1-1; 11 bases align to TRBD1. Germline values: CDR1 LNHNV, CDR2 YYDKDF (reference sequence). The CDR3 has 15 residues. V gave up 6 bases and J gave up 2 bases; unmatched junction bases: 5. The CDR3 DNA reads TGTGCCACCAGGGGGGACAGGGGGATTAACACTGAAGCTTTCTTT. Encoded protein: CATRGDRGINTEAFF.

The V and J genes are TRBV5-1 and TRBJ1-4; maybe TRBD1 (5 bases). With 0 bases removed from V and 2 bases from J, the gap between germline ends came to 8 bases. This CDR3 comprises 15 residues. In germline, CDR1 is SGHRS, CDR2 YFSETQ. The CDR3 is CASSLVSGTNEKLFF. In DNA form, the CDR3 reads TGCGCCAGCAGCTTGGTCTCAGGGACTAATGAAAAACTGTTTTTT.

The sample holds one count of this clone. The chain recombines TRBV6-1 with TRBJ2-7, with a tentative D call TRBD1 (6 bases). The CDR3 covers 15 residues. Germline lookup yields CDR1 MNHNS and CDR2 SASEGT. V was cut by 2 bases and J by 2 bases, with 13 bases left in between. CDR3 bases: TGTGCCAGCAGTGAAACCGGGACACCGCCCTACGAGCAGTACTTC. Its translation is CASSETGTPPYEQYF.

The chain combines TRBV18 with TRBJ2-5; 8 bases line up with TRBD2. The V segment lost 1 base and the J segment 3 bases; nucleotides outside the gene matches: 7. CDR1 is KGHSH, CDR2 LQKENI, per germline. This CDR3 has 16 amino acids. The DNA of the CDR3 is TGTGCCAGCTCACCACGGCTAGCGGGTCACAAAGAGACCCAGTACTTC. It yields the protein CASSPRLAGHKETQYF.

This chain links TRBV29-1 with TRBJ2-1, with 13 bases aligning to TRBD2. The V gene's germline CDR1 is SQVTM and CDR2 ANQGSEA. There are 16 residues in the CDR3. V trimming: 1 base; J trimming: 9 bases; junction bases outside the gene matches: 9. In DNA, the CDR3 is TGCAGCGTTGAAGGCCTCACTAGCGGGGGGGGATCTGAGCAGTTCTTC. Protein sequence: CSVEGLTSGGGSEQFF.